The 2 T cell receptor beta chains below were found in one sample sequenced in a study of T cells in Graves' hyperthyroidism and ophthalmopathy. Authors of the study amplified TCR beta CDR3 regions from RNA transcripts. An initial round of RT-PCR targeting the TCR CDR3 relied on the HTBI primer set. TCRdb fed the multiplex PCR reads into MiXCR, producing one record per CDR3 protein. The sample includes some 200,000 distinct CDR3 sequences, roughly 17% of them seen just once. Sequencing was done on a sample of blood. The receptors derive from a woman aged 50 to 60 with Graves' hyperthyroidism.

This clonotype was counted at least ten times. The genes are TRBV7-8 and TRBJ2-3; possible D gene TRBD2, 6 bases. This CDR3 is 20 amino acids long. Germline CDR1 is SGHVS and CDR2 is FQNEAQ. V lost 1 base and J 2 bases, leaving 25 bases between the germline ends. CDR3 amino acids: CASSLVLVGDSRADTDTQYF. CDR3 in DNA: TGTGCCAGCAGCTTAGTCCTGGTCGGGGACTCCCGAGCAGACACAGATACGCAGTATTTT.

This clonotype showed up just a few times. The V call is TRBV15, the J call TRBJ2-4; 10 nucleotides line up with TRBD2. CDR3 length: 16 residues. Trimming cost V 1 base and J 7 bases; bases outside gene matches: 7. Germline V gene sequence: CDR1 LNHNV, CDR2 YYDKDF (reference sequence). CDR3 region: CATSRGLAGAENIQYF. CDR3 coding DNA: TGTGCCACCAGCAGAGGGCTAGCGGGAGCGGAGAACATTCAGTACTTC.